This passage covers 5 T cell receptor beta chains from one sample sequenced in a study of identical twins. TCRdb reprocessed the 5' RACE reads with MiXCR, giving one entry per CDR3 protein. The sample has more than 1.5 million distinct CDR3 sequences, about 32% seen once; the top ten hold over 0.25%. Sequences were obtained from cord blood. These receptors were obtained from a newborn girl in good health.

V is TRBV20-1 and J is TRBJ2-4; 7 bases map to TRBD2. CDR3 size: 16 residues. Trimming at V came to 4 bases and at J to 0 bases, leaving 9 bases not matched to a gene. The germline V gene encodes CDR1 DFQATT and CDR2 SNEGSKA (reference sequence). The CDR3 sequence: CSANEAIAGAKNIQYF. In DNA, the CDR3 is TGCAGTGCTAATGAGGCTATAGCGGGAGCCAAAAACATTCAGTACTTC.

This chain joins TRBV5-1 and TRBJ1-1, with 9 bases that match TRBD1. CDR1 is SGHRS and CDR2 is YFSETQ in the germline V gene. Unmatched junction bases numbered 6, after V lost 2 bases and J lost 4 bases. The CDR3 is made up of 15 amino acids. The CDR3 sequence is CASSFGTGRGTEAFF. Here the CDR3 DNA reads TGCGCCAGCAGCTTCGGGACAGGGAGAGGCACTGAAGCTTTCTTT. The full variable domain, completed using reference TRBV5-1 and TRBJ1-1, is KAGVTQTPRYLIKTRGQQVTLSCSPISGHRSVSWYQQTPGQGLQFLFEYFSETQRNKGNFPGRFSGRQFSNSRSEMNVSTLELGDSALYLCASSFGTGRGTEAFFGQGTRLTVV.

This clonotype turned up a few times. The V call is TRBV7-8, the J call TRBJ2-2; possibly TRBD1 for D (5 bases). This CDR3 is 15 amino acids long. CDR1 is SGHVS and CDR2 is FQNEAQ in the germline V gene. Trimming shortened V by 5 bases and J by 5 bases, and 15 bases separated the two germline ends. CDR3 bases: TGTGCCAGCAGCGAATTAGGGGTGGGGACCGGGGAGCTGTTTTTT. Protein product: CASSELGVGTGELFF.

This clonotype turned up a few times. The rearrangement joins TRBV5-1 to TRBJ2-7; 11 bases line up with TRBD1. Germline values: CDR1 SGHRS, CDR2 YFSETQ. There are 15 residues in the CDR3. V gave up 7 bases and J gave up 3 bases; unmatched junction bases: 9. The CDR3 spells CASARGQGVFYEQYF. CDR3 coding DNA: TGCGCCAGCGCAAGGGGACAGGGGGTGTTCTACGAGCAGTACTTC.

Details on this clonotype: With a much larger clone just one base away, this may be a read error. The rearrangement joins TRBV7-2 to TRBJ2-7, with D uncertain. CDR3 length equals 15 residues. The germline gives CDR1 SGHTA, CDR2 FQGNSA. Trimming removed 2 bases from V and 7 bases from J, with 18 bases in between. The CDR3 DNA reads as TGTGCCAGCAGCTTAACGATCGGCTTCGGATATGAGCAGTACTTC. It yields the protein CASSLTIGFGYEQYF.